This TCR beta chain is from a study of cytomegalovirus exposure and HLA in healthy donors. At the level of the study: Later, an analysis reported that the 100 to 150 validation repertoires had used the same platform as the 500 to 800 first-cohort repertoires.

General study findings and limits: Reported results showed that the classifier diagnosed cytomegalovirus status with high specificity and sensitivity.

As concerns this clone: Its matching antigen is unknown.

Measured with immunoSEQ multiplex PCR; TCRdb has only the in-frame clones, and not every one. The data contain about 240,000 clones, more than 75% of them singletons. This clonotype originated in a woman aged 25 to 39 in good health and CMV-seropositive. Specimen: PBMCs.

The CDR3 protein is CASSPRRSADTQYF. The CDR3 DNA reads as TGTGCCAGCAGCCCTAGGCGATCCGCAGATACGCAGTATTTT. The chain couples TRBV11-2 to TRBJ2-3; D is unclear. The V and J ends lost 5 bases and 4 bases respectively, with 13 bases between them. CDR3 length equals 14 residues. The germline V gene has CDR1 SGHAT and CDR2 FQNNGV.